A selection of T cell receptor beta chains follows, all from one sample in a study of blood T cell repertoires in COVID-19. Only in-frame clones appear in the TCRdb table, and some are missing; sequencing was by immunoSEQ multiplex PCR. The table lists 40,000 or so clones, approximately 89% of them singletons. Material: peripheral blood. These receptors all come from a man aged 45-60 years with active COVID-19. Each CDR3 is given with its conserved first and last residue. D genes are given only for firm matches. Clone size, where shown, is once, few, many, or a class for clones that have expanded.

TRBV5-1	once	TRBJ2-2	TRBD2	CASSLASGSRTGELFF	TGCGCCAGCAGCTTGGCCAGCGGGAGTAGGACCGGGGAGCTGTTTTTT
TRBV11-3	.	TRBJ2-2	.	CASTPGPGTGELFF	TGTGCCAGCACCCCCGGCCCGGGCACCGGGGAGCTGTTTTTT
TRBV18	.	TRBJ1-1	.	CASSPATKMNTEAFF	TGTGCCAGCTCACCAGCTACTAAGATGAACACTGAAGCTTTCTTT
TRBV3-1/TRBV3-2	.	TRBJ2-1	TRBD1	CASSRDRWVSEQFF	TGTGCCAGCAGCCGGGACAGGTGGGTGAGTGAGCAGTTCTTC
TRBV30	.	TRBJ1-4	.	CAWRGDNTNEKLFF	TGTGCCTGGAGGGGGGACAACACTAATGAAAAACTGTTTTTT
TRBV27	.	TRBJ1-4	TRBD1	CASSWRTGEKLFF	TGTGCCAGCAGTTGGCGGACAGGGGAAAAACTGTTTTTT
TRBV11-3	.	TRBJ2-1	TRBD2	CASSSRLAGVHEQFF	TGTGCCAGCAGCTCGCGACTAGCGGGAGTCCATGAGCAGTTCTTC
TRBV9	.	TRBJ2-7	TRBD1	CASSAGPGQGADEQYF	TGTGCCAGCAGCGCCGGCCCCGGACAGGGGGCTGACGAGCAGTACTTC
TRBV5-6	.	TRBJ2-7	.	CASSNRVAYEQYF	TGTGCCAGCAGCAACAGGGTCGCCTACGAGCAGTACTTC
TRBV6-6	.	TRBJ2-3	TRBD2	CASSYGSGATDTQYF	TGTGCCAGCAGTTACGGCAGCGGGGCCACAGATACGCAGTATTTT
TRBV10-3	.	TRBJ2-1	TRBD1	CAISDGTGDGWSSYNEQFF	TGTGCCATCAGTGACGGGACAGGGGATGGCTGGAGCTCCTACAATGAGCAGTTCTTC
TRBV19	few	TRBJ2-4	TRBD2	CASSMVAGDFGKNIQYF	TGTGCCAGTAGTATGGTTGCGGGAGACTTCGGCAAAAACATTCAGTACTTC
TRBV7-7	.	TRBJ2-5	.	CASSLGRGAFQETQYF	TGTGCTAGCAGCTTGGGTCGGGGGGCGTTCCAAGAGACCCAGTACTTC
TRBV7-9	.	TRBJ2-1	.	CASSSYQGRSYNEQFF	TGTGCCAGCAGCTCCTATCAGGGGCGTTCCTACAATGAGCAGTTCTTC
TRBV4-3	.	TRBJ1-6	.	CASSPGDLYNSPLHF	TGCGCCAGCAGCCCGGGGGATCTTTATAATTCACCCCTCCACTTT
TRBV4-3	.	TRBJ2-7	.	CASSQDTQSVYEQYF	TGCGCCAGCAGCCAAGATACACAGTCGGTCTACGAGCAGTACTTC
TRBV19	.	TRBJ1-5	.	CASRRGNGGELGNQPQHF	TGTGCCAGTAGAAGGGGGAACGGTGGGGAGTTGGGCAATCAGCCCCAGCATTTT
TRBV6-6	.	TRBJ1-1	.	CASGLTGGTEAFF	TGTGCCAGCGGGTTAACGGGGGGCACTGAAGCTTTCTTT
TRBV28	.	TRBJ2-1	TRBD2	CASSSPTSGRLNEQFF	TGTGCCAGCAGTTCACCCACTAGCGGGAGATTGAATGAGCAGTTCTTC
TRBV27	.	TRBJ2-1	TRBD2	CASRKAGAGNEQFF	TGTGCCAGCAGGAAAGCGGGAGCGGGCAATGAGCAGTTCTTC
TRBV2	.	TRBJ2-5	TRBD1	CASLQGDRGETQYF	TGTGCCAGTTTACAGGGGGACAGAGGAGAGACCCAGTACTTC
TRBV7-8	.	TRBJ2-1	TRBD2	CASKLAGVDYEQFF	TGTGCCAGCAAACTAGCGGGAGTGGACTATGAGCAGTTCTTC
TRBV7-9	.	TRBJ2-5	TRBD2	CASSFSLGGSGETQYF	TGTGCCAGCAGCTTCAGTCTTGGCGGGAGTGGTGAGACCCAGTACTTC
TRBV12-5	.	TRBJ2-1	.	CASGGWTAGYNEQFF	TGTGCTAGTGGTGGTTGGACAGCAGGGTACAATGAGCAGTTCTTC